These T cell receptor beta chains were read from a single sample in a study of graft-versus-host responses after intestinal transplantation. The assay was immunoSEQ multiplex PCR, and TCRdb's table has in-frame clones only and misses some. In the table there are under 75,000 clones, 89% of which are singletons. The sequenced sample was ileum tissue, obtained 350 to 400 days after transplant. Every receptor here comes from a human patient who received an intestinal transplant, so some T cells may come from the graft donor. Both conserved end residues are part of each CDR3. The D gene is left open where the match is weak. Some rows have no size entry. The others give once, few or many, or a class for an expanded clone.

D	V	J	size	DNA	CDR3
TRBD2	TRBV18	TRBJ2-7	NA	TGTGCCAGCTCCTTAGCGGGAGGGAGCTCCTACGAGCAGTACTTC	CASSLAGGSSYEQYF
TRBD2	TRBV15	TRBJ2-5	NA	TGTGCCACCAGCAGAGATGGGACTAGGGAGACCCAGTACTTC	CATSRDGTRETQYF
NA	TRBV6-5	TRBJ2-3	NA	TGTGCCAGCAGTATGCTGGGGGTCGGGACAGATACGCAGTATTTT	CASSMLGVGTDTQYF
NA	TRBV7-2	TRBJ2-7	NA	TGTGCCAGCAGCGAGACGGTTTTGCGGGAGCAGTACTTC	CASSETVLREQYF
NA	TRBV7-3	TRBJ2-1	NA	TGTGCCAGCAGCCCGGGGGCAGGAGCTTACAATGAGCAGTTCTTC	CASSPGAGAYNEQFF
TRBD2	TRBV9	TRBJ2-3	once	TGTGCCAGCAGCGTTAGCGGGGGGGAGTTAGGTGGTACGCAGTATTTT	CASSVSGGELGGTQYF
TRBD1	TRBV11-2	TRBJ1-6	NA	TGTGCCAGCAGCCCCCAGACAGGGTTCCATAATTCACCCCTCCACTTT	CASSPQTGFHNSPLHF
TRBD1	TRBV10-3	TRBJ2-7	NA	TGTGCCATCAGTGATCCGGACAGGTACGGGCAGTACTTC	CAISDPDRYGQYF
NA	TRBV28	TRBJ2-7	NA	TGTGCCAGCAGTTTATATCCCACCGTAGGCTACGAGCAGTACTTC	CASSLYPTVGYEQYF
NA	TRBV5-5	TRBJ1-3	NA	TGTGCCAGCAGCTTTCTTGTACAGGGAGGCTCTGGAAACACCATATATTTT	CASSFLVQGGSGNTIYF
NA	TRBV9	TRBJ1-1	once	TGTGCCAGCAGCGACGAGGGTATGAACACTGAAGCTTTCTTT	CASSDEGMNTEAFF
NA	TRBV4-1	TRBJ2-1	NA	TGCGCCAGCAGCCAAGACGGGGGATTCAGCTACAATGAGCAGTTCTTC	CASSQDGGFSYNEQFF
NA	TRBV6-5	TRBJ2-1	NA	TGTGCCAGCAGTTACACCAGCTCCTACAATGAGCAGTTCTTC	CASSYTSSYNEQFF
NA	TRBV5-8	TRBJ2-7	NA	TGTGCCAGCAGCCTAGACTACGAGCAGTACTTC	CASSLDYEQYF
NA	TRBV27	TRBJ2-6	NA	TGTGCCAGCAGTTTATTTCGAGTCAGCACTAGCCCCTCCAACTCTGGGGCCAACGTCCTGACTTTC	CASSLFRVSTSPSNSGANVLTF
TRBD2	TRBV27	TRBJ2-3	NA	TGTGCCAGCAGTTTACGACTAGCGGGTATCCCAGATACGCAGTATTTT	CASSLRLAGIPDTQYF
NA	TRBV5-5	TRBJ2-5	once	TGTGCCAGCAGCTTGCGCAGCCAAGAGACCCAGTACTTC	CASSLRSQETQYF
NA	TRBV5-1	TRBJ2-7	NA	TGCGCCAGCAGCTTGGGTGAGTGGGTTTCCTACGAGCAGTACTTC	CASSLGEWVSYEQYF
TRBD1	TRBV4-2	TRBJ2-7	NA	TGTGCCAGCAGCCAAGATACAGGGGGCTTGACCTACGAGCAGTACTTC	CASSQDTGGLTYEQYF
TRBD2	TRBV28	TRBJ2-5	NA	TGTGCCAGCAGTTTAACCGGGGGAGGGGAGACCCAGTACTTC	CASSLTGGGETQYF
TRBD1	TRBV7-2	TRBJ2-5	NA	TGTGCCAGCAGCTTATCGACAGGGTTGAGAGAGACCCAGTACTTC	CASSLSTGLRETQYF
NA	TRBV4-1	TRBJ2-2	NA	TGCGCCAGCAGCCAAAGACCGCCCGAACCGGCCGCGAACACCGGGGAGCTGTTTTTT	CASSQRPPEPAANTGELFF
NA	TRBV6-6	TRBJ2-1	NA	TGTGCCAGCAGTTCCACTAGTTTTGAGCAGTTCTTC	CASSSTSFEQFF